This T cell receptor (beta chain) stems from a study of T cells in Graves' hyperthyroidism and ophthalmopathy. Findings of the study overall: Peripheral blood also featured most of the thyroid clonotypes expanded above 0.001.

The germline V and J ends were trimmed by 5 bases and 1 base, with 8 bases remaining between them. The CDR3 runs 13 residues. CDR1 is SGHAT and CDR2 is FQNNGV in the germline V gene. Amplified TCR beta CDR3 regions derived from RNA transcripts. Primed by the HTBI set, a first-round RT-PCR was run on the TCR CDR3. TCRdb itself ran the multiplex PCR reads through MiXCR, one entry per CDR3 protein. The table includes around 450,000 distinct CDR3 sequences, around 15% detected once. In the case of this clonotype: Antigen unknown. The final CDR3 position lacks the conserved phenylalanine or tryptophan, pointing to a likely read error.

The TCR was taken from a woman aged 18 to 35 with Graves' hyperthyroidism. This chain joins TRBV11-2 and TRBJ1-1; D remains ambiguous. Material: blood. CDR3 region: CASSPLPNTEAFL. The CDR3, as DNA: TGTGCCAGCAGCCCCTTGCCGAACACTGAAGCTTTCCTT.